Listed below are T cell receptor beta chains from one sample, sequenced in a study of OX40 agonist ivuxolimab in advanced cancers. The method was immunoSEQ multiplex PCR; TCRdb's version includes in-frame clones alone and lacks a portion of them. The data contain about 17,000 clones, over 60% of them seen just once; the ten biggest clones take up less than 55%. The material sequenced was CD4+ or CD8+ T cells sorted from blood, taken in a trial of the OX40 agonist ivuxolimab. Receptor source: an adult with an advanced solid tumor such as melanoma, head and neck, liver or kidney cancer. Both conserved end residues are part of each CDR3. A D gene is named only where the DNA matches it firmly. Clone size is given for some rows only: seen once, a few or many times, or a class if the clone is expanded.

14	TRBV11-1	-	-	TRBJ1-1	TGTGCCAGCAGCCCTCCTTCCCGGGACTTTGAAGCTTTCTTT	CASSPPSRDFEAFF
13	TRBV7-9	-	-	TRBJ1-2	TGTGCCAGCAGCTTAATCCGGGCGGCTGGCTACACCTTC	CASSLIRAAGYTF
20	TRBV5-4	TRBD1	-	TRBJ2-5	TGTGCCAGCAGCCAGCCAACTACAGGGGGCTTTTCTTCTGGGCAAGAGACCCAGTACTTC	CASSQPTTGGFSSGQETQYF
14	TRBV7-9	-	medium-sized	TRBJ2-7	TGTGCCAGCAGCGGAGGGACAGCTCTCTACGAGCAGTACTTC	CASSGGTALYEQYF
17	TRBV7-8	TRBD1	-	TRBJ1-4	TGTGCCAGCAGCTTAGAAACAGGGGGTACCGGGTGGGAAAAACTGTTTTTT	CASSLETGGTGWEKLFF
20	TRBV21-1	-	once	TRBJ2-2	TGTGCCAGCAGCAGAGGATCAGGAATACCGGGACTGTCGAACACCGGGGAGCTGTTTTTT	CASSRGSGIPGLSNTGELFF
12	TRBV9	TRBD2	few	TRBJ2-2	TGTGCGGGTAGCGGGGTCCAGAGGGAGCTGTTTTTT	CAGSGVQRELFF
15	TRBV7-9	TRBD2	-	TRBJ2-1	TGTGCCAGCAGCTCCAGCGGGGCCTCCTACAATGAGCAGTTCTTC	CASSSSGASYNEQFF
12	TRBV7-2	-	-	TRBJ1-1	TGTGCCAGCAGCTTCCTCCACACTGAAGCTTTCTTT	CASSFLHTEAFF
12	TRBV6-5	-	-	TRBJ2-2	TGTGCCATCGGTGCGAACACCGGGGAGCTGTTTTTT	CAIGANTGELFF
14	TRBV4-3	-	few	TRBJ2-7	TGCGCCAGCAGCCAGGGACGAGGCTCCTACGAGCAGTACTTC	CASSQGRGSYEQYF
11	TRBV4-2	-	-	TRBJ2-1	TGTGCCAGCAGCCGAGGCCATGAGCAGTTCTTC	CASSRGHEQFF
16	TRBV18	TRBD2	-	TRBJ2-1	TGTGCCAGCTCACCATCCGGACTAGCGGGAGCCGGTGAGCAGTTCTTC	CASSPSGLAGAGEQFF
13	TRBV6-4	-	-	TRBJ1-5	TGTGCCAGCAGTACACAGGGTAACCAGCCCCAGCATTTT	CASSTQGNQPQHF
14	TRBV2	-	-	TRBJ1-2	TGTGCCAGCAGTGAAGCTCCGGGGAACTATGGCTACACCTTC	CASSEAPGNYGYTF
14	TRBV13	-	-	TRBJ1-4	TGTGCCAGCAGCCAGGAAGGGGGGCATGAAAAACTGTTTTTT	CASSQEGGHEKLFF
16	TRBV7-9	-	-	TRBJ2-7	TGTGCCAGCAGCCCCTCCCTAAGCGCAAACCCCTACGAGCAGTACTTC	CASSPSLSANPYEQYF
12	TRBV28	-	-	TRBJ2-3	TGTGCCAGCAGTCTAGACACAGATACGCAGTATTTT	CASSLDTDTQYF
15	TRBV11-1	TRBD2	-	TRBJ2-3	TGTGCCAGCAGCTTAGGTAGCGGGGGCACAGATACGCAGTATTTT	CASSLGSGGTDTQYF
14	TRBV10-3	TRBD2	-	TRBJ2-7	TGTGCCGCCGCTCGAGGCGGGAGGCTCGGCGAGCAGTACTTC	CAAARGGRLGEQYF
15	TRBV7-9	TRBD1	medium-sized	TRBJ1-6	TGTGCCAGCAGCCGAGGGACAGGGCCGAATTCACCCCTCCACTTT	CASSRGTGPNSPLHF
12	TRBV5-6	-	many	TRBJ2-7	TGTGCCAGCAGCTTGACACCCTACGAGCAGTACTTC	CASSLTPYEQYF
15	TRBV7-3	-	-	TRBJ2-2	TGTGCCAACCCGCCAGGCTCGGCGAACACCGGGGAGCTGTTTTTT	CANPPGSANTGELFF
13	TRBV7-8	TRBD1	once	TRBJ2-7	TGTGCCAGCAGCACAGGGGGCGTCCACGAGCAGTACTTC	CASSTGGVHEQYF
18	TRBV7-9	TRBD1	-	TRBJ2-5	TGTGCCAGCAGCGGGACAGGGTATGAGGGAGAGTACCAAGAGACCCAGTACTTC	CASSGTGYEGEYQETQYF
14	TRBV9	-	-	TRBJ1-4	TGTGCCAGCAGCGTAGCAGGAGGTTATGAAAAACTGTTTTTT	CASSVAGGYEKLFF
14	TRBV13	-	-	TRBJ2-7	TGTGCCAGCAGCCCCACAATCGTGGGGGACGAGCAGTACTTC	CASSPTIVGDEQYF
12	TRBV5-6	-	-	TRBJ2-7	TGTGCCAGCAGCTCAACAAACTACGAGCAGTACTTC	CASSSTNYEQYF
14	TRBV28	-	-	TRBJ1-4	TGTGCCAGCAGTCTGAATTTTTATAATGAAAAACTGTTTTTT	CASSLNFYNEKLFF
17	TRBV10-2	TRBD2	few	TRBJ2-3	TGCGCCAGCAGTGAGACGGGGGGTAGGATCCGCACAGATACGCAGTATTTT	CASSETGGRIRTDTQYF
13	TRBV29-1	-	few	TRBJ1-4	TGCAGCGCTCGTACAGGGTTGAATGAAAAACTGTTTTTT	CSARTGLNEKLFF
13	TRBV7-6	-	-	TRBJ2-7	TGTGCCAGCAGCAGTGGATCTTCCTACGAGCAGTACTTC	CASSSGSSYEQYF
16	TRBV7-8	-	-	TRBJ2-1	TGTGCCAGCAGCTGGAGACCGGGACCCCGGCGCAATGAGCAGTTCTTC	CASSWRPGPRRNEQFF
13	TRBV23-1	TRBD1	-	TRBJ2-2	TGCGCCAGCATTTTCAGGGGGATAAAGGAGCTGTTTTTT	CASIFRGIKELFF
13	TRBV2	-	many	TRBJ2-1	TGTGCCAGCAGCAGGTTAGCCTACAATGAGCAGTTCTTC	CASSRLAYNEQFF
16	TRBV9	TRBD2	-	TRBJ2-1	TGTGCCAGCACCATAGGGGGTAGCGGGGGCTACAATGAGCAGTTCTTC	CASTIGGSGGYNEQFF
14	TRBV27	TRBD1	once	TRBJ1-4	TGTGCCAGCAGTCCGACAGGGGGCTATGAAAAACTGTTTTTT	CASSPTGGYEKLFF
15	TRBV29-1	-	-	TRBJ2-7	TGCAGCGTTGTATCGTCCGGGGGTTTGGGCTACGAGCAGTACTTC	CSVVSSGGLGYEQYF